Below, 26 T cell receptor beta chains from the same sample are listed, as sequenced in a study of OX40 agonist ivuxolimab in advanced cancers. Here immunoSEQ multiplex PCR was the method, and the copy in TCRdb shows in-frame clones only, minus some. Among around 26,000 clones listed, roughly 73% were seen once. Source: CD4+ or CD8+ T cells sorted from blood, taken in a trial of the OX40 agonist ivuxolimab. These receptors came from an adult with an advanced solid tumor such as melanoma, head and neck, liver or kidney cancer.

This chain joins TRBV21-1 and TRBJ1-2; no DNA check was done on the table's D call, TRBD1. TRBV21-1 has pseudogene status. The CDR3 runs 16 residues. CDR3 sequence: CASTLKAPGGAFGYTF. As DNA, the CDR3 is TGTGCCAGCACCCTAAAGGCGCCAGGGGGCGCGTTCGGCTACACCTTC.

The gene calls are TRBV6-5 and TRBJ2-7, with 8 bases identical to TRBD1. The CDR3 is 13 amino acids. The J segment lost 7 bases and the V segment lost 2 bases, leaving 4 bases of the junction unmatched. Per the germline V gene, CDR1 is MNHEY and CDR2 is SVGAGI. The CDR3 DNA is TGTGCCAGCAGTTACGACAGGGGCTGGGAGCAGTACTTC. The encoded protein is CASSYDRGWEQYF.

This clone was counted between two and nine times. The chain employs TRBV6-1 and TRBJ2-7; D remains ambiguous. Germline CDR1 and CDR2: MNHNS and SASEGT. The length of the CDR3 is 12 residues. Trimming shortened V by 0 bases and J by 7 bases, and 7 bases separated the two germline ends. CDR3 amino acids: CASSEAGWEQYF. CDR3 bases: TGTGCCAGCAGTGAAGCAGGGTGGGAGCAGTACTTC.

The genes are TRBV19 and TRBJ2-7, with TRBD1 matching over 7 bases. The CDR3 covers 12 residues. Germline V gives CDR1 LNHDA, CDR2 SQIVND (reference sequence). After removal of 5 bases from V and 4 bases from J, the junction contained 2 bases not matched to a gene. In DNA, the CDR3 is TGTGCCAGTAGTGCGACAGGGTACGAGCAGTACTTC. It codes for CASSATGYEQYF.

This rearrangement joins TRBV16 to TRBJ2-5; D is possibly TRBD1 (6 bases). The J call is uncertain, as TRBJ2-7 better fits the DNA end. The CDR3 has 14 amino acids. In germline, CDR1 is KGHSY, CDR2 FQNENV. CDR3 in DNA: TGTGCCAGCAGCCAAAACAGGGACGGCTACGAGCAGTACTTC. Translated, it gives CASSQNRDGYEQYF.

V is TRBV11-1 and J is TRBJ2-7; D uncertain. The CDR3 has 12 residues. Germline V gene data show CDR1 as SGHAT and CDR2 as FQDESV (reference sequence). Trimming pared 1 base from V and 4 bases from J, leaving 5 bases between. CDR3 protein: CASSLGEYEQYF. In nucleotides, the CDR3 is TGTGCCAGCAGCTTAGGGGAATACGAGCAGTACTTC. Full variable domain (missing parts from reference TRBV11-1 and TRBJ2-7): EAEVAQSPRYKITEKSQAVAFWCDPISGHATLYWYRQILGQGPELLVQFQDESVVDDSQLPKDRFSAERLKGVDSTLKIQPAELGDSAMYLCASSLGEYEQYFGPGTRLTVT.

J is TRBJ2-2 and V is TRBV27; 7 bases match TRBD2. V shed 3 bases, J shed 6 bases, and the junction held 13 bases outside the gene matches. CDR1 and CDR2 (germline): MNHEY, SMNVEV (reference sequence). The CDR3 spans 17 residues. For the CDR3, the DNA is TGTGCCAGCAGTTTCTTCGGGAGGCTAGCTGCGTCCGGGGAGCTGTTTTTT. Protein: CASSFFGRLAASGELFF.

The chain recombines TRBV29-1 with TRBJ2-3; D may match TRBD1 or TRBD2 (5 bases each). Germline V gene sequence: CDR1 SQVTM, CDR2 ANQGSEA. V was pared by 4 bases and J by 4 bases, with 6 bases between. The length of the CDR3 is 11 residues. The chain's CDR3 is CSVVGADTQYF. The CDR3 nucleotides read TGCAGCGTTGTGGGGGCAGATACGCAGTATTTT.

This clone was found many times. V gene TRBV7-9 combines with J gene TRBJ2-6; 9 positions agree with TRBD1. V shed 7 bases and J 2 bases; nucleotides not matched to a gene: 9. In germline, CDR1 is SEHNR, CDR2 FQNEAQ (reference sequence). The CDR3 is 17 amino acids. CDR3 loop: CASTSGTGFPGANVLTF. In DNA, the CDR3 is TGTGCCAGCACGTCCGGGACAGGGTTTCCTGGGGCCAACGTCCTGACTTTC.

The chain uses TRBV6-1 and TRBJ2-2; 15 nucleotides agree with TRBD2. This CDR3 region has 18 residues. V lost 3 bases, J lost 4 bases, and 6 bases stayed unmatched. The germline gives CDR1 MNHNS, CDR2 SASEGT. The CDR3 sequence is CASSDGLAGGPVTGELFF. CDR3 coding DNA: TGTGCCAGCAGTGACGGACTAGCGGGAGGGCCTGTCACCGGGGAGCTGTTTTTT.

The chain joins TRBV10-3 to TRBJ2-7; TRBD2 matches at 11 bases. The CDR3 extends over 13 amino acids. The V and J ends lost 10 bases and 6 bases, in that order; junction bases with no gene match: 8. Germline CDR1 is ENHRY and CDR2 is SYGVKD. CDR3 coding DNA: TGTGCCACAACTAGCGGGGGTTCAATCGAGCAGTACTTC. It yields the protein CATTSGGSIEQYF.

The chain joins TRBV6-1 to TRBJ2-2; possibly TRBD2 for D (5 bases). Germline V gives CDR1 MNHNS, CDR2 SASEGT. The V end lost 1 base, the J end lost 2 bases, and 17 bases lay between the germline ends. The CDR3 covers 18 residues. The CDR3 DNA is TGTGCCAGCAGTGAAGGGGGAGCTGGCGGGTCTAACACCGGGGAGCTGTTTTTT. This translates into CASSEGGAGGSNTGELFF.

The DNA for the CDR3 is TGTGCCAGCAGCTTGGAAGATATCGACACCGGGGAGCTGTTTTTT. This sequence encodes CASSLEDIDTGELFF. The chain combines TRBV5-5 with TRBJ2-2; D remains unclear. This CDR3 is 15 amino acids long. Germline CDR1 is SGHKS and CDR2 is YYEKEE (reference sequence). V lost 0 bases, J lost 3 bases, and 9 bases lay in between.

The chain is built from TRBV27 and TRBJ2-2, with TRBD2 as a possible D gene (5 bases). Germline-derived CDR1 and CDR2 are MNHEY and SMNVEV (reference sequence). Trimming shortened V by 7 bases and J by 7 bases, and 16 bases separated the two germline ends. The CDR3 loop spans 14 amino acids. CDR3 amino acids: CASMVGVRHGELFF. The DNA for the CDR3 is TGTGCCAGCATGGTCGGGGTCAGGCACGGGGAGCTGTTTTTT.

A word on this clone: This same CDR3 is encoded by further DNA sequences in the sample. The chain links TRBV28 to TRBJ2-6; D may correspond to TRBD1 or TRBD2 (5 bases each). V lost 5 bases, J lost 0 bases, and 14 bases lay in between. The germline V gene has CDR1 MDHEN and CDR2 SYDVKM. There are 17 residues in the CDR3. The CDR3 loop is CASSTGQQTSGANVLTF. CDR3 in DNA: TGTGCCAGCAGTACGGGGCAACAGACCTCTGGGGCCAACGTCCTGACTTTC.

The genes are TRBV28 and TRBJ2-1; D might be TRBD2 (5 bases). The V gene's germline CDR1 is MDHEN and CDR2 SYDVKM. Trimming took off 5 bases at V and 10 bases at J, with 15 bases between the two ends. The CDR3 covers 13 residues. The CDR3 sequence is CASSHAGEGEQFF. The CDR3, as DNA: TGTGCCAGCAGTCATGCCGGGGAAGGAGAGCAGTTCTTC.

The table lists this clone with a few counts. CDR3 amino acids: CAWRAGQETEKLFF. CDR3 coding DNA: TGTGCCTGGAGGGCGGGACAGGAGACTGAAAAACTGTTTTTT. The J gene is TRBJ1-4, the V gene TRBV30; 8 bases align to TRBD1. CDR1 GTSNPN and CDR2 SVGIG come from the germline V gene (reference sequence). The CDR3 has 14 residues. J was trimmed by 7 bases and V by 3 bases; bases with no gene match: 7. The full variable domain, its missing parts supplied by reference TRBV30 and TRBJ1-4, is SQTIHQWPATLVQPVGSPLSLECTVEGTSNPNLYWYRQAAGRGLQLLFYSVGIGQISSEVPQNLSASRPQDRQFILSSKKLLLSDSGFYLCAWRAGQETEKLFFGSGTQLSVL.

The chain has TRBV6-4 and TRBJ2-7, with a weak D call TRBD2 (6 bases). CDR1 is MRHNA, CDR2 SNTAGT, per germline. Trimming pared 6 bases from V and 6 bases from J, leaving 18 bases between. There are 14 residues in the CDR3. CDR3: CASSSLASGSEQYF. For the CDR3, the DNA is TGTGCCAGCAGCAGCCTAGCGTCGGGGAGCGAGCAGTACTTC.

The rearrangement links TRBV27 to TRBJ2-3; D uncertain. The CDR3 consists of 17 residues. With 2 bases removed from V and 2 bases from J, the gap between germline ends came to 17 bases. The germline CDR1 and CDR2 sequences are MNHEY and SMNVEV (reference sequence). This CDR3 is CASSLLVTLGITDTQYF. CDR3 nucleotide sequence: TGTGCCAGCAGTTTACTAGTGACTTTAGGTATCACAGATACGCAGTATTTT.

The chain combines TRBV28 with TRBJ1-4; D may be TRBD1 (5 bases). The germline CDR1 and CDR2 sequences are MDHEN and SYDVKM. This CDR3 contains 17 residues. V shed 7 bases and J shed 6 bases, with 24 bases lying between them. CDR3 nucleotides: TGTGCCAGCACCACCGGAGGGGCCCGCGTAAGAGATGAAAAACTGTTTTTT. This encodes CASTTGGARVRDEKLFF. Full variable domain (missing parts from reference TRBV28 and TRBJ1-4): DVKVTQSSRYLVKRTGEKVFLECVQDMDHENMFWYRQDPGLGLRLIYFSYDVKMKEKGDIPEGYSVSREKKERFSLILESASTNQTSMYLCASTTGGARVRDEKLFFGSGTQLSVL.

The chain is built from TRBV11-2 and TRBJ2-1, with TRBD2 identical over 10 bases. Per the germline V gene, CDR1 is SGHAT and CDR2 is FQNNGV. V shed 5 bases and J 6 bases; nucleotides not matched to a gene: 10. The CDR3 is 16 amino acids. The CDR3: CASSQDPAGGLNEQFF. CDR3 bases: TGTGCCAGCAGCCAGGACCCAGCGGGGGGGCTCAATGAGCAGTTCTTC. Using reference TRBV11-2 and TRBJ2-1 for the parts outside the CDR3, the full variable domain is EAGVAQSPRYKIIEKRQSVAFWCNPISGHATLYWYQQILGQGPKLLIQFQNNGVVDDSQLPKDRFSAERLKGVDSTLKIQPAKLEDSAVYLCASSQDPAGGLNEQFFGPGTRLTVL.

The CDR3, as DNA: TGTGCCAGCAGCCCCTCCCACGGGACAGCCACCGGGGAGCTGTTTTTT. This codes for CASSPSHGTATGELFF. This rearrangement joins TRBV11-2 to TRBJ2-2; 7 bases line up with TRBD1. V was clipped by 5 bases and J by 4 bases; unmatched bases: 10. CDR1 is SGHAT and CDR2 is FQNNGV in the germline V gene. The CDR3 sequence is 16 residues long.

V is TRBV27 and J is TRBJ2-1; 11 positions agree with TRBD2. In germline, CDR1 is MNHEY, CDR2 SMNVEV (reference sequence). J lost 4 bases, V lost 8 bases, and 7 bases had no gene match. The CDR3 has 15 residues. CDR3 in DNA: TGTGCCAGCGGAAAGACTAGCGGGATGTACAATGAGCAGTTCTTC. This gives the protein CASGKTSGMYNEQFF.

This rearrangement joins TRBV28 to TRBJ1-3, with TRBD1 as a possible D gene (5 bases). V was trimmed by 5 bases and J by 7 bases, leaving 21 bases between them. Germline V gives CDR1 MDHEN, CDR2 SYDVKM. The CDR3 contains 16 residues. The CDR3 DNA sequence: TGTGCCAGCAGTCACCGGGGGTTGGAGGGTCGTAACACCATATATTTT. Protein: CASSHRGLEGRNTIYF.

V usage is TRBV6-5 and J usage is TRBJ2-7, with 8 bases fitting TRBD2. This CDR3 has 14 amino acids. Germline V gene lookup returns CDR1 MNHEY and CDR2 SVGAGI. V was pared by 0 bases and J by 7 bases, with 5 bases of the junction left unmatched. CDR3 bases: TGTGCCAGCAGTTACTCGGGGCTAGCGGGTGAGCAGTACTTC. The encoded protein is CASSYSGLAGEQYF.

The V call is TRBV4-3, the J call TRBJ2-7, with D perhaps being TRBD1 or TRBD2 (5 bases each). Trimming stripped 5 bases from V and 4 bases from J, with 15 bases between. The V gene's germline CDR1 is LGHNA and CDR2 YSLEER. The CDR3 runs 14 residues. The CDR3 loop is CASSLQAPGYEQYF. CDR3 nucleotides: TGCGCCAGCAGCTTACAGGCTCCGGGGTACGAGCAGTACTTC.